This entry features one TCR beta chain sequence. The antigen is unknown. Following RNA extraction, reverse transcription yielded cDNA that acted as the sequencing template. Some clones are missing from TCRdb's copy, which holds only in-frame ones; the method was immunoSEQ multiplex PCR. This sample carries about 140,000 clones, about 88% of them seen once, and the ten largest clones take about 12%. Unmatched junction bases numbered 3, after V lost 6 bases and J lost 14 bases. The germline V gene encodes CDR1 SQVTM and CDR2 ANQGSEA. This CDR3 spans 10 amino acids. This entry belongs to a study of CD8+ T cells in alopecia areata. Study-wide context: Treated patients were dosed with oral tofacitinib, taking 5 to 10 mg twice daily. The study's findings and limits: Lesional scalp, notably in alopecia totalis/universalis, had clonality above that of normal scalp.

Treatment denoted: oral pan-JAK inhibitor, 5-10 mg twice daily. V is TRBV29-1 and J is TRBJ2-1; TRBD1 matches 11 bases. This specimen was CD8+ T cells sorted from blood, taken at week 4, from a patient treated with tofacitinib. The receptor was isolated from a human donor with alopecia areata. The chain's CDR3 is CSVGDRGEFF. CDR3 sequence (DNA): TGCAGCGTAGGGGACAGGGGGGAGTTCTTC.